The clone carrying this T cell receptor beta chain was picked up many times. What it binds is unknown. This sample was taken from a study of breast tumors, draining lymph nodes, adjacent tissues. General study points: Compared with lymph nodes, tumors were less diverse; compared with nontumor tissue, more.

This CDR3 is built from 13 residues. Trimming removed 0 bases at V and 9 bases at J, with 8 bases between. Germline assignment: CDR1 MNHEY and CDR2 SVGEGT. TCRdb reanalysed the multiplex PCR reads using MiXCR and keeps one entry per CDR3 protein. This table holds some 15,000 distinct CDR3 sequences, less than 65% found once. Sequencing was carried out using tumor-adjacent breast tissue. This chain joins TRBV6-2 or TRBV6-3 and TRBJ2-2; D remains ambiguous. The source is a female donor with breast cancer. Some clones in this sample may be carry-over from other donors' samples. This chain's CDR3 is CASSYSGNRELFF. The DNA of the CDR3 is TGTGCCAGCAGTTACTCAGGGAACCGGGAGCTGTTTTTT.